The source of this T cell receptor beta chain is a study of a mutant IDH1 vaccine in newly diagnosed glioma. Study-level background: Treated patients comprised approximately 60% males and around 38% females, mean age roughly 40 years.

Some clones are missing from TCRdb's copy, which holds only in-frame ones; the method was immunoSEQ multiplex PCR. The profile shows 60,000 to 65,000 clones, roughly 80% of them singletons. Specified time point: week 35, safety follow-up. In every dose of vaccine, 300 ug of mutant IDH1 20-mer peptide was given alongside topical imiquimod. Weeks 1, 3, 5, 7, 11, 15, 19 and 23 were when patients received their eight vaccinations. New WHO grade 3 or 4 astrocytomas that were IDH1-mutant and ATRX-lost occurred in the donors. Points from the study as a whole: Of the patients, 80% to 95% had vaccine-induced immune responses.

The germline gives CDR1 SGHDT, CDR2 YYEEEE. The CDR3 extends over 15 amino acids. V trimming: 2 bases; J trimming: 2 bases; junction bases outside the gene matches: 2. This clone was seen only once. Antigen unknown. Specimen: PBMCs, collected from a glioma patient whose treatment included an IDH1 peptide vaccine. The rearrangement uses TRBV5-6 and TRBJ2-5, with 11 nucleotides matching TRBD2. The receptor was isolated from a man aged 40-49 years with glioma. The CDR3 region is CASSLLAGGQETQYF. Written as DNA, the CDR3 is TGTGCCAGCAGCTTATTAGCGGGGGGGCAAGAGACCCAGTACTTC.